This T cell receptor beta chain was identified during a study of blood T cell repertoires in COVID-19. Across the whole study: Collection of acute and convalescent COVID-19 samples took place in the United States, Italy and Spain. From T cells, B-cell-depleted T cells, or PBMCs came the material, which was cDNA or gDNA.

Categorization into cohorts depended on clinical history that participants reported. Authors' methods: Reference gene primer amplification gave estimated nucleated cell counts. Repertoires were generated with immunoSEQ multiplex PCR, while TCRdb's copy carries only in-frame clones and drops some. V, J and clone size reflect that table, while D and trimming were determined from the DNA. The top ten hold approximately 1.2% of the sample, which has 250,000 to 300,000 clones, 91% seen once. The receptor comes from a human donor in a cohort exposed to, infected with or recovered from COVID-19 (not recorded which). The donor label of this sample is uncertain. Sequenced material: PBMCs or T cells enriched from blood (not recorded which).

The CDR3 nucleotides are TGTGCCAGCATGCAGGGGTGGACCGGGGAGCTGTTTTTT. Translated, it gives CASMQGWTGELFF. V usage is TRBV2 and J usage is TRBJ2-2; TRBD1 is a possible D gene (6 bases). The V and J ends lost 7 bases and 5 bases respectively, with 11 bases between them. Germline V CDR1 and CDR2: SNHLY, FYNNEI. This CDR3 contains 13 residues.